These 17 T cell receptor beta chains share one sample of origin, sequenced in a study of blood T cells in healthy people across ages. Primers used in a second PCR of about 7 to 11 cycles were a sample-barcoded 5' primer and a J-beta primer mix. MiXCR was run by TCRdb on the 5' RACE reads, yielding one entry per CDR3 protein. The sample records 700,000 or so distinct CDR3 sequences, roughly 43% being singletons. The sequencing input was blood. The source of these receptors is a man older than 75 in good health.

On this clonotype itself: This may be a read error, as it is one base from a much larger clone. The chain joins TRBV21-1 to TRBJ2-7; the D call in the table, TRBD2, was not verified against the DNA. TRBV21-1 is tagged as a pseudogene. CDR3 size: 16 residues. CDR3 region: CASRTLLAGGLNEQYF. The CDR3 DNA follows: TGTGCCAGCAGGACCCTCCTAGCGGGGGGGCTCAATGAGCAGTACTTC.

This clonotype appeared a few times. This chain links TRBV15 with TRBJ1-1, with D unclear. V shed 5 bases and J shed 3 bases, with 16 bases lying between them. Germline loops: CDR1 LNHNV, CDR2 YYDKDF (reference sequence). The CDR3 is 15 residues long. CDR3 sequence reads: CATSPRSPSHTEAFF. The CDR3 nucleotides are TGTGCCACCAGCCCCCGGAGCCCATCGCACACTGAAGCTTTCTTT.

V and J are TRBV7-3 and TRBJ2-1; perhaps TRBD2 as D (5 bases). The CDR3 contains 14 residues. Germline assignment: CDR1 SGHTA and CDR2 FQGTGA. Trimming took 0 bases from V and 6 from J, leaving 9 bases between them. CDR3 in DNA: TGTGCCAGCAGCTTAACTCTCGGAGGCAATGAGCAGTTCTTC. Encoded protein: CASSLTLGGNEQFF. The whole variable domain, remainder taken from reference TRBV7-3 and TRBJ2-1, is GAGVSQTPSNKVTEKGKYVELRCDPISGHTALYWYRQSLGQGPEFLIYFQGTGAADDSGLPNDRFFAVRPEGSVSTLKIQRTERGDSAVYLCASSLTLGGNEQFFGPGTRLTVL.

The genes are TRBV27 and TRBJ2-1; D is possibly TRBD1 or TRBD2 (5 bases each). Trimming removed 6 bases from V and 7 bases from J, with 16 bases in between. The length of the CDR3 is 14 residues. In germline, CDR1 is MNHEY, CDR2 SMNVEV (reference sequence). The CDR3 reads CASRNQGAWNEQFF. The CDR3 DNA follows: TGTGCCAGCAGAAATCAGGGAGCGTGGAATGAGCAGTTCTTC.

The rearrangement joins TRBV7-2 to TRBJ2-5, with TRBD2 matching over 8 bases. CDR1 and CDR2 from the germline V gene are SGHTA and FQGNSA. The CDR3 has 17 residues. V was pared by 3 bases and J by 11 bases, with 20 bases of the junction left unmatched. CDR3 residues: CASSLSRVRGGTNEQYF. In DNA, the CDR3 is TGTGCCAGCAGCTTGTCTAGGGTTCGGGGGGGAACTAATGAGCAGTACTTC.

This clonotype was seen once. The J gene is TRBJ1-6, the V gene TRBV14, with D unclear. This CDR3 is 14 amino acids long. V was pared by 4 bases and J by 5 bases, with 9 bases between. CDR1 is SGHDN, CDR2 FVKESK, per germline. The CDR3 DNA is TGTGCCAGCAGCCTCAGGCTCGATAATTCACCCCTCCACTTT. Its protein product is CASSLRLDNSPLHF.

The rearrangement joins TRBV10-3 to TRBJ2-2, with TRBD2 matching over 8 bases. CDR1 is ENHRY and CDR2 is SYGVKD in the germline V gene. V shed 6 bases, J shed 3 bases, and the junction held 3 bases outside the gene matches. There are 14 residues in the CDR3. Written as DNA, the CDR3 is TGTGCCATCAGCCGTAGCGGGGACACCGGGGAGCTGTTTTTT. It yields the protein CAISRSGDTGELFF.

This clonotype showed up many times. This rearrangement joins TRBV20-1 to TRBJ2-5, with D tentatively TRBD1 or TRBD2 (6 bases each). CDR3 length: 16 residues. Trimming removed 6 bases from V and 5 bases from J, with 25 bases in between. Germline V lookup: CDR1 DFQATT, CDR2 SNEGSKA (reference sequence). The CDR3 nucleotides are TGCAGTGCCACCGCGAGGGGGTCCGGGGGTTCTGAGACCCAGTACTTC. Its translation: CSATARGSGGSETQYF.

This clonotype was counted a single time. This chain joins TRBV6-1 and TRBJ1-5; D is unclear. In germline, CDR1 is MNHNS, CDR2 SASEGT. The CDR3 loop spans 13 amino acids. V was clipped by 3 bases and J by 7 bases, with 10 bases between them. CDR3 DNA: TGTGCCAGCAGTGAGGGATATCTCCAGCCCCAGCATTTT. Its protein is CASSEGYLQPQHF.

The chain couples TRBV28 to TRBJ2-6, with D uncertain. Trimming left V 7 bases short and J 2 bases short, with 6 bases between. Germline CDR1 MDHEN, CDR2 SYDVKM. The length of the CDR3 is 13 residues. CDR3 in amino acids: CASTPAGANVLTF. The DNA for the CDR3 is TGTGCCAGCACTCCCGCTGGGGCCAACGTCCTGACTTTC.

The J gene is TRBJ2-1, the V gene TRBV4-1; TRBD1 matches 12 bases. The germline CDR1 and CDR2 sequences are MGHRA and YSYEKL. J gave up 9 bases and V 3 bases, and 15 bases lay outside the gene matches. This CDR3 has 18 amino acids. This CDR3 is CASSHRLPQGQGAIEQFF. CDR3 nucleotide sequence: TGCGCCAGCAGCCACCGATTGCCCCAGGGACAGGGGGCGATTGAGCAGTTCTTC.

V gene TRBV6-2 or TRBV6-3 combines with J gene TRBJ2-7; a possible D gene is TRBD1 (6 bases). The germline V gene encodes CDR1 MNHEY and CDR2 SVGEGT. The CDR3 has 12 residues. Trimming removed 7 bases from V and 1 base from J, with 8 bases in between. The CDR3 is CASMDRSYEQYF. The CDR3 coding sequence is TGTGCCAGCATGGACAGATCCTACGAGCAGTACTTC.

The rearrangement joins TRBV3-1 to TRBJ2-5, with D maybe TRBD2 (6 bases). Trimming removed 0 bases at V and 0 bases at J, with 8 bases between. CDR1 is LGHDT and CDR2 is YNNKEL in the germline V gene (reference sequence). This CDR3 has 15 residues. CDR3 loop: CASSQEAGYQETQYF. The CDR3 DNA is TGTGCCAGCAGCCAAGAAGCGGGCTACCAAGAGACCCAGTACTTC.

This clonotype showed up just a few times. This sequence joins TRBV5-1 and TRBJ2-5, with D possibly matching TRBD2 (7 bases). The germline V gene encodes CDR1 SGHRS and CDR2 YFSETQ. The CDR3 consists of 20 residues. Trimming left V 5 bases short and J 2 bases short, with 31 bases between. CDR3 protein: CASRPGMAGVFRGAQETQYF. DNA for the CDR3: TGCGCCAGCAGGCCGGGAATGGCAGGGGTTTTCCGGGGGGCTCAAGAGACCCAGTACTTC.

The chain carries TRBV9 and TRBJ2-7; D is tentatively TRBD1 or TRBD2 (5 bases each). CDR3 length equals 16 residues. Trimming pared 4 bases from V and 1 base from J, leaving 18 bases between. The germline V gene has CDR1 SGDLS and CDR2 YYNGEE. CDR3 sequence (DNA): TGTGCCAGCAGCCCCCGGGACCAATGGGAATCCTACGAGCAGTACTTC. This gives the protein CASSPRDQWESYEQYF.

This clonotype was found a few times. The J gene is TRBJ1-1, the V gene TRBV7-2; 7 nucleotides align to TRBD1. This CDR3 spans 12 amino acids. From germline, CDR1 is SGHTA and CDR2 FQGNSA. Germline trimming cut 11 bases from V and 4 bases from J; bases unmatched to any gene: 7. The CDR3 sequence is CAGGSGGTEAFF. CDR3 DNA sequence: TGTGCCGGAGGTTCAGGGGGCACTGAAGCTTTCTTT.

This clonotype appeared many times. The chain carries TRBV10-2 and TRBJ2-7, with TRBD1 matching 7 bases. Germline CDR1 WSHSY, CDR2 SAAADI. V lost 6 bases and J lost 5; bases outside the gene matches: 4. This CDR3 comprises 12 residues. The CDR3 nucleotides read TGCGCCAGCAGCTCGACAGGGAACGAGCAGTACTTC. Residues: CASSSTGNEQYF.